This T cell receptor beta chain derives from a study of patients and donors after allogeneic stem cell transplantation. The V end was cut by 7 bases, the J end by 0 bases, with 12 bases between. CDR1 and CDR2 (germline): DFQATT, SNEGSKA (reference sequence). This CDR3 comprises 14 residues. This clonotype was detected a few times. Using its own MiXCR run on the RT-PCR reads, TCRdb lists one record per CDR3 protein. The sample consists of roughly 940,000 distinct CDR3 sequences, roughly 18% of them appearing once. Sequencing was performed on blood, either unsorted or a sorted T cell fraction (not recorded which). The chain links TRBV20-1 to TRBJ2-2, with a tentative D call TRBD2 (6 bases). This clonotype was obtained from a human donor who was either an allogeneic HSCT recipient or a stem cell or donor lymphocyte infusion donor (not recorded which). It is not recorded whose cells these are; they may come from a transplant donor. CDR3 residues: CSDPGEANTGELFF. The CDR3 DNA reads TGCAGTGACCCGGGGGAAGCGAACACCGGGGAGCTGTTTTTT.